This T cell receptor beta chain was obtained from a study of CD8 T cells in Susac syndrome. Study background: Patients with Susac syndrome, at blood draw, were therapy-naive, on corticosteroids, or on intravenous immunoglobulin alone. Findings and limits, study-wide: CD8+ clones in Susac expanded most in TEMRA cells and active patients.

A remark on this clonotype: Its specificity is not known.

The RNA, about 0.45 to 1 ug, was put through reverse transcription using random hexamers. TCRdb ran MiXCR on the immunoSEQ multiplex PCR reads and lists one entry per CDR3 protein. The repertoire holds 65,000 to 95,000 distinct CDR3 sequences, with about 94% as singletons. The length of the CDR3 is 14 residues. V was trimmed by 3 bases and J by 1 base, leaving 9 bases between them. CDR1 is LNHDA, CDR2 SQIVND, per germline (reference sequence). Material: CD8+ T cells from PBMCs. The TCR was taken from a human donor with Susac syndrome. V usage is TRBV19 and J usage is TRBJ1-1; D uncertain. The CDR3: CASSIFGRNTEAFF. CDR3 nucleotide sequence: TGTGCCAGTAGTATTTTTGGACGGAACACTGAAGCTTTCTTT.